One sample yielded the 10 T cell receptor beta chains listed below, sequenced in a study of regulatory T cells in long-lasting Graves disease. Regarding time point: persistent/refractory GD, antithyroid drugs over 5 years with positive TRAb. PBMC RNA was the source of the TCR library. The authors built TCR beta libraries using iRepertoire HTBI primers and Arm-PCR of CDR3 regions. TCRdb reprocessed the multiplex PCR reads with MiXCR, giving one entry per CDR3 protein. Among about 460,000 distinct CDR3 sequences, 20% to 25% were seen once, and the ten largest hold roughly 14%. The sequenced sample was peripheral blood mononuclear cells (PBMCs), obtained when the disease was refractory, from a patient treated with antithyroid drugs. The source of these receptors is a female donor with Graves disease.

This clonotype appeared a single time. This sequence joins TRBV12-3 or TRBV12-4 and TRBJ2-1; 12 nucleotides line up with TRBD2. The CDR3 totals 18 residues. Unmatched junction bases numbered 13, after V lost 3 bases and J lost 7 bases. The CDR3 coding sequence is TGTGCCAGCAGTTTCGGCGCAGCTAGCGGGGGGGCCGAGAATGAGCAGTTCTTC. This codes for CASSFGAASGGAENEQFF.

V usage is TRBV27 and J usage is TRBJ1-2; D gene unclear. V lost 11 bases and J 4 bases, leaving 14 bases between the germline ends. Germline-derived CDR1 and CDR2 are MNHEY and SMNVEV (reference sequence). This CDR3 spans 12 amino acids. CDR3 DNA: TGTGCCGTCGGACGGCCCTTCTATGGCTACACCTTC. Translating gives CAVGRPFYGYTF.

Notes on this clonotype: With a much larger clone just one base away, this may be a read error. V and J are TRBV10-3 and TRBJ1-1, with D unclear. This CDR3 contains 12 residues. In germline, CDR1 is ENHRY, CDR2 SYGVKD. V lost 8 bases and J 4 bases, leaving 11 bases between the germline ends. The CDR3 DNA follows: TGTGCCATCTTAGGGAGTGCCACTGAAGCTTTCTTT. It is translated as CAILGSATEAFF.

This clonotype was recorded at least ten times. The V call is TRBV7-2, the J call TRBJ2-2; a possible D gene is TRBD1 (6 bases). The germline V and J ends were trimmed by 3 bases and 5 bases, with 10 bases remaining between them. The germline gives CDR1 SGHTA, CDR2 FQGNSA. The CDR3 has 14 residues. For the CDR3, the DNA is TGTGCCAGCAGCTTGTACAGGGCGACCGGGGAGCTGTTTTTT. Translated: CASSLYRATGELFF. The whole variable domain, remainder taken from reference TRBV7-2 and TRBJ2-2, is GAGVSQSPSNKVTEKGKDVELRCDPISGHTALYWYRQSLGQGLEFLIYFQGNSAPDKSGLPSDRFSAERTGGSVSTLTIQRTQQEDSAVYLCASSLYRATGELFFGEGSRLTVL.

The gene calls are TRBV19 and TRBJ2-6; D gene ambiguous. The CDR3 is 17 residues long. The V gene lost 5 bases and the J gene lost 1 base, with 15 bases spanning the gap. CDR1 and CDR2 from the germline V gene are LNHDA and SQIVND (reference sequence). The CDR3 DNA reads TGTGCCAGTAGTGTAATCTTTTCTAAATCTGGGGCCAACGTCCTGACTTTC. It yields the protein CASSVIFSKSGANVLTF.

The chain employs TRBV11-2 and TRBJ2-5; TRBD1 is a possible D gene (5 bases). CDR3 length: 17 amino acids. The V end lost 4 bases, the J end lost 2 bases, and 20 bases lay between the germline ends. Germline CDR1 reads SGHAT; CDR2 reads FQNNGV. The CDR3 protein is CASSSGWAGKGQETQYF. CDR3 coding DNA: TGTGCCAGCAGCTCAGGTTGGGCAGGGAAGGGGCAAGAGACCCAGTACTTC.

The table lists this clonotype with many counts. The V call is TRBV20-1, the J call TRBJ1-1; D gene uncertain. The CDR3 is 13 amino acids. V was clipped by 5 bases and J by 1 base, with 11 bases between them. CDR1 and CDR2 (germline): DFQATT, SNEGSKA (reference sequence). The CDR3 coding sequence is TGCAGTGCTGAGTTAGCGCCGAACACTGAAGCTTTCTTT. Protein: CSAELAPNTEAFF.

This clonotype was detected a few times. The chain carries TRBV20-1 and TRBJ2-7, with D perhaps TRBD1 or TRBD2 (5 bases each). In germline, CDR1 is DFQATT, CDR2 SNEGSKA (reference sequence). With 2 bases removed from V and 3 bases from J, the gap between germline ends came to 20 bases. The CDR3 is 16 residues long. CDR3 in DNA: TGCAGTGCTAGAAGGGTCGGAGAGGGACGAAACTACGAGCAGTACTTC. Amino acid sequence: CSARRVGEGRNYEQYF.

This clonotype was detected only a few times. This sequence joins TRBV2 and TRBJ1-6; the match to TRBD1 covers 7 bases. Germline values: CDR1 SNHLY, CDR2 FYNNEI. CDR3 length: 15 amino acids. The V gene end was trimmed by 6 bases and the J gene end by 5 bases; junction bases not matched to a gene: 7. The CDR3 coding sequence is TGTGCCAGCAGCAGGACAGGCGATAATAATTCACCCCTCCACTTT. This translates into CASSRTGDNNSPLHF.

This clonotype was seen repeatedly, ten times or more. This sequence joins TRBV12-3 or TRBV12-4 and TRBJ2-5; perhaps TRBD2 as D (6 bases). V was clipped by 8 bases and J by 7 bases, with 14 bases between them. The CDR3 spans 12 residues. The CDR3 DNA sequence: TGTGCCAGCGCCCCGGGGGTGAGGACCCAGTACTTC. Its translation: CASAPGVRTQYF.